Ten or more counts support the clone carrying this T cell receptor beta chain. What it binds is not known. This sample was taken from a study of T-cell reconstitution after alpha-beta-depleted transplantation in children. Findings and limits, study-wide: For some patients, TCRbeta diversity was high at day 60 because of recipient T cells and thymic progenitors that survived. Several hundred expanded graft clones reportedly supplied alpha-beta T cells about two months after transplant. The main origin of T-cell counts and diversity one year after transplant was newly produced T cells.

V dropped 4 bases and J dropped 0 bases, with 3 bases sitting between them. The germline gives CDR1 KGHSY, CDR2 FQNENV. This CDR3 has 12 amino acids. Library preparation (for TCRbeta) was performed with unique molecular identifiers. TCRdb re-analysed the PCR reads in MiXCR, keeping a single row per CDR3 protein. The sample holds 250,000 to 300,000 distinct CDR3 sequences, about a tenth seen once. The source of this sequence is a boy under three years old with acute myeloid leukemia, due to receive a stem cell transplant. This chain connects TRBV16 to TRBJ1-1; D unclear. The sample in question was PBMCs, obtained before TCRalphabeta/CD19-depleted stem cell transplant. The CDR3 DNA is TGTGCCAGCAGCCCTCTGAACACTGAAGCTTTCTTT. As protein: CASSPLNTEAFF. Full variable domain (outside the CDR3, taken from reference TRBV16 and TRBJ1-1): GEEVAQTPKHLVRGEGQKAKLYCAPIKGHSYVFWYQQVLKNEFKFLISFQNENVFDETGMPKERFSAKCLPNSPCSLEIQATKLEDSAVYFCASSPLNTEAFFGQGTRLTVV.